Here is one T cell receptor beta chain with its context. At sampling all donors were nominally healthy, likely with unrecorded immune exposures. The data are from a study of cytomegalovirus exposure and HLA in healthy donors. The CDR3 spans 14 residues. In germline, CDR1 is LNHDA, CDR2 SQIVND (reference sequence). With 3 bases removed from V and 2 bases from J, the gap between germline ends came to 10 bases. The primer mix had 60 Vbeta and 13 Jbeta primers. Sequencing used immunoSEQ multiplex PCR; TCRdb keeps in-frame clones, though not all of them. The table has 150,000 to 200,000 clones, about 85% seen once; the top ten hold 1%.

The chain recombines TRBV19 with TRBJ1-1, with a weak D call TRBD1 (5 bases). The clonotype originates from a boy between 2 and 10 years old in good health and CMV-seronegative. The sequencing sample was made of PBMCs. This CDR3 is CASSMSGVNTEAFF. DNA of the CDR3: TGTGCCAGTAGTATGTCGGGGGTAAACACTGAAGCTTTCTTT.